The rows below give T cell receptor beta chains drawn from one sample of a study of blood T cell repertoires in COVID-19. The data were produced by immunoSEQ multiplex PCR, yet TCRdb's version contains in-frame clones alone and is incomplete. The profile shows 200,000 to 250,000 clones, around 82% of them singletons. Source material: PBMCs or T cells enriched from blood (not recorded which). The receptor source for this set is a woman in her thirties or forties who had been exposed to COVID-19. CDR3s include the opening cysteine and the closing phenylalanine or tryptophan. Each record gives: V gene, D gene, clone size, J gene, CDR3 length, CDR3 protein, CDR3 DNA. The D gene is left open where the match is weak. Part of the rows lack a size; the others show once, few, many or a class for expanded clones.

TRBV18	TRBD1	.	TRBJ2-7	14	CASSPRGGDYEQYF	TGTGCCAGCTCACCAAGAGGGGGCGACTACGAGCAGTACTTC
TRBV5-4	.	.	TRBJ2-2	15	CASSPGTFGVGELFF	TGTGCCAGCAGCCCCGGGACATTCGGAGTCGGGGAGCTGTTTTTT
TRBV7-9	TRBD1	.	TRBJ1-5	16	CASSLAEGAGNQPQHF	TGTGCCAGCAGCTTAGCGGAGGGGGCTGGGAATCAGCCCCAGCATTTT
TRBV7-2	.	.	TRBJ2-7	11	CASSLVSEQYF	TGTGCCAGCAGCCTCGTGAGCGAGCAGTACTTC
TRBV2	.	.	TRBJ1-1	12	CASSPGGTDAFF	TGTGCCAGCAGCCCCGGAGGAACAGACGCTTTCTTT
TRBV14	TRBD1	.	TRBJ1-5	15	CASSARQGSNQPQHF	TGTGCCAGCAGCGCCAGACAGGGAAGCAATCAGCCCCAGCATTTT
TRBV10-3	TRBD2	.	TRBJ2-7	16	CAISDTLAGGSYEQYF	TGTGCCATCAGTGATACCTTAGCGGGGGGGTCCTACGAGCAGTACTTC
TRBV4-2	TRBD1	.	TRBJ1-6	16	CASRQTGQSHNSPLHF	TGTGCCAGCAGACAGACAGGGCAATCGCATAATTCACCCCTCCACTTT
TRBV5-4	TRBD1	.	TRBJ2-5	14	CASSFRQGGETQYF	TGTGCCAGCAGCTTCCGACAGGGCGGAGAGACCCAGTACTTC
TRBV7-2	.	.	TRBJ2-7	15	CASSLTGMVSYEQYF	TGTGCCAGCAGCTTAACGGGGATGGTGTCCTACGAGCAGTACTTC
TRBV28	.	few	TRBJ1-5	15	CASSPTGVINQPQHF	TGTGCCAGCAGTCCCACGGGGGTTATCAATCAGCCCCAGCATTTT